This record looks at one T cell receptor (beta chain) sequence and its context. Antigen: not known. This record comes from a study of T cell responses to AZD1222 COVID-19 vaccine. Points from the study as a whole: Of the AZD1222 recipients, only five to seven were seropositive at baseline. Nearly half of unique spike-specific TCRs reportedly avoided B.1.351 and B.1.1.7 mutated regions. In a largely white British group with more females than males, clonal diversity was possibly underestimated. Spike-specific TCR breadth and depth rose after two AZD1222 doses.

The method was immunoSEQ multiplex PCR; TCRdb's version includes in-frame clones alone and lacks a portion of them. The sample records approximately 190,000 clones, just over 90% being singletons. This TCR derives from an adult who received the MenACWY meningococcal vaccine as a control. The source material was peripheral blood, sampled 28 days after the second dose of the MenACWY control vaccine.

In DNA form, the CDR3 reads TGTGCCAGTAGTATAGGGGCAGGTCCCGGACAAGAGACCCAGTACTTC. Translated, it gives CASSIGAGPGQETQYF. This chain uses TRBV19 with TRBJ2-5; D gene uncertain. V shed 1 base and J shed 2 bases, with 14 bases lying between them. The CDR3 runs to 16 residues. Germline V gene lookup returns CDR1 LNHDA and CDR2 SQIVND (reference sequence). The full variable domain, completed using reference TRBV19 and TRBJ2-5, is DGGITQSPKYLFRKEGQNVTLSCEQNLNHDAMYWYRQDPGQGLRLIYYSQIVNDFQKGDIAEGYSVSREKKESFPLTVTSAQKNPTAFYLCASSIGAGPGQETQYFGPGTRLLVL.